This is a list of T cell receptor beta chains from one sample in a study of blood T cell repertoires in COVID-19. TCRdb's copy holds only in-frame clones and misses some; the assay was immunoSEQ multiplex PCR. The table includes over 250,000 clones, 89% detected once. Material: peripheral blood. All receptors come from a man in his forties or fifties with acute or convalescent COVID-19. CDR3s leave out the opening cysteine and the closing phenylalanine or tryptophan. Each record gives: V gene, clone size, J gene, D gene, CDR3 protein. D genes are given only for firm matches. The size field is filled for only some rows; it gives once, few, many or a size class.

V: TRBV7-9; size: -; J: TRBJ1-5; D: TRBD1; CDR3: ASSLGSGGQPQH
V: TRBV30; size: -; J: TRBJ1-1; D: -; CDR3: AWSVYRVNTEAF
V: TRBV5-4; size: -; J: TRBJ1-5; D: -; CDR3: ASSFQGNQPQH
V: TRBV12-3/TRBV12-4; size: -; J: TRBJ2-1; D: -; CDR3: ASSSPGLKQF
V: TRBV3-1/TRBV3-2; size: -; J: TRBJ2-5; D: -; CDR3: ASRDVTGNQNSQY
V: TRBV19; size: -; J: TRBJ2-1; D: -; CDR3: ASSIGTGSYNEQF
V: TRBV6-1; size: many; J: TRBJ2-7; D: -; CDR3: ASSDHYEQY
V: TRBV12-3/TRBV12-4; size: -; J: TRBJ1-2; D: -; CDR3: ASSPGSFIGYT
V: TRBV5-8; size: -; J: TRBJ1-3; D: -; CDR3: ASRRQVDTIY
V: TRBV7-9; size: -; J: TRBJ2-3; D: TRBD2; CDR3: ASSRLAGITDTQY
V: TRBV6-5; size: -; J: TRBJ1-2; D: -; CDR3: ASSYIPQARHGYT
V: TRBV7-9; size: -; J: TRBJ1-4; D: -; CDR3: ASMAGRGDEKLF
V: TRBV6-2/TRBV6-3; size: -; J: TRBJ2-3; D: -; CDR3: ASSPLTPTREADTQY
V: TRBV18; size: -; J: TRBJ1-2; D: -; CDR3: ASSPPPQGNYGYT
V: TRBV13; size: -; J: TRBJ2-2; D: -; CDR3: ASSLVGGVTGELF
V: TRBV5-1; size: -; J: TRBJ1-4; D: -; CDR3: ASSDKGQGGEKLF
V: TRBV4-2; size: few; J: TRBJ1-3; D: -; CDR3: ASSQDLMSSGNTIY
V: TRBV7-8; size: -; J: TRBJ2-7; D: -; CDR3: ASSWSRETYEQY
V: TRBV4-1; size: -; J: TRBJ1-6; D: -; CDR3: ASSQRQSNSPLH
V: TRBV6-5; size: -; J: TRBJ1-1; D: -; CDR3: ASSYFGQNTEAF
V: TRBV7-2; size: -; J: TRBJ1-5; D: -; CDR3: ASSRLGRENQPQH
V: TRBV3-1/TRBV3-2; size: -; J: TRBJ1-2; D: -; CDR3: ASSQGAVLNYGYT
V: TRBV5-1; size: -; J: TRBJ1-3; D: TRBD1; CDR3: ASSEQGASGNTIY
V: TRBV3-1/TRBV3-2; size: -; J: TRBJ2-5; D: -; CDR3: ASSQGGRETQY
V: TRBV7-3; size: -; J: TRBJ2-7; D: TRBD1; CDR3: ASSPNRDRVGEQY
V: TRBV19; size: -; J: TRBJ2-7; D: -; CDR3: ASSGALGTYEQY
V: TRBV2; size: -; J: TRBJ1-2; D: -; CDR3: ASSSGGYGYT
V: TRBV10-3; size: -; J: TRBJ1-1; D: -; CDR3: AISESPAEQGTEAF
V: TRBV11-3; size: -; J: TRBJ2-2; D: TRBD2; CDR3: ASSQSGGRVTGELF
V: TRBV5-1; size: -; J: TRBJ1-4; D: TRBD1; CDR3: ASSHGQGLNEKLF
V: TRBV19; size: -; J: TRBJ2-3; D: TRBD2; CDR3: ASSIVGTSGGADTQY
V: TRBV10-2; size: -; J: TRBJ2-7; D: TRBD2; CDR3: ASSEVAGGLTHVYEQY
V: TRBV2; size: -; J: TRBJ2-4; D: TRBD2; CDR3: ASKSGRWDIQY
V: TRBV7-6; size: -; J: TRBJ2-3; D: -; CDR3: ASSATGRRADTQY
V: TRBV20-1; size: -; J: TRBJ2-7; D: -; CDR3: STAGAEQY
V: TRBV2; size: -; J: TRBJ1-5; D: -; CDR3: ATTLYSNQPQH
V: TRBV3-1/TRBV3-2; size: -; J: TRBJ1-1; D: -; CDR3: ASSPLGLRNEAF
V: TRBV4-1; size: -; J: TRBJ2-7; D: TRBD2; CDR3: ASSQDLGGMEQY
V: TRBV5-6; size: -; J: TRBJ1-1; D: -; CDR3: ASSPLGAIEAF
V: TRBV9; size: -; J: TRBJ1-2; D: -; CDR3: ASSPKGPKNYGYT
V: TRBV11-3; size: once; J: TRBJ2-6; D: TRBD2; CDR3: ASSQGLAGSSGANVLT
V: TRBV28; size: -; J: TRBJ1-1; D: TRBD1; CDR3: ASRPGQGGTEAF
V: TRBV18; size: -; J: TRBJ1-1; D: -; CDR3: ASSPRAPPDTEAF
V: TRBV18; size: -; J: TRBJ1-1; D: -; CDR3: ASSPYGAEAF